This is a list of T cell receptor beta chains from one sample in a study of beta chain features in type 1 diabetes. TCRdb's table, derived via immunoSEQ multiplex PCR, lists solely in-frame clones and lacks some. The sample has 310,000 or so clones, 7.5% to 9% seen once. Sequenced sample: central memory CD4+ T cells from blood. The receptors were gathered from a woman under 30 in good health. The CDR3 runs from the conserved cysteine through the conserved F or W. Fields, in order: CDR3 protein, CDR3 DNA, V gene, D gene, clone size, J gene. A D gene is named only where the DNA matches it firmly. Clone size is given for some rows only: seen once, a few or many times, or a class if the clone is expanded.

CDR3 protein: CATSRVRGLGLNTEAFF; CDR3 DNA: TGTGCCACCAGCAGAGTTCGGGGGCTGGGTTTGAACACTGAAGCTTTCTTT; V gene: TRBV15; D gene: NA; clone size: NA; J gene: TRBJ1-1
CDR3 protein: CASSYSMREWEQYF; CDR3 DNA: TGTGCCAGCAGTTACTCGATGCGGGAGTGGGAGCAGTACTTC; V gene: TRBV6-5; D gene: TRBD2; clone size: few; J gene: TRBJ2-7
CDR3 protein: CASSLGGLPDEQFF; CDR3 DNA: TGTGCCAGCAGCTTGGGGGGTTTGCCCGATGAGCAGTTCTTC; V gene: TRBV7-9; D gene: NA; clone size: few; J gene: TRBJ2-1
CDR3 protein: CASSLVFGISTYNEQFF; CDR3 DNA: TGTGCCAGCAGCTTAGTGTTTGGTATCTCTACCTACAATGAGCAGTTCTTC; V gene: TRBV7-8; D gene: NA; clone size: NA; J gene: TRBJ2-1
CDR3 protein: CASSGTASSYNEQFF; CDR3 DNA: TGTGCCAGCAGTGGGACGGCAAGCTCCTACAATGAGCAGTTCTTC; V gene: TRBV6-6; D gene: NA; clone size: few; J gene: TRBJ2-1
CDR3 protein: CASSAYLTEYEQFF; CDR3 DNA: TGTGCCAGCAGCGCCTATCTCACCGAATATGAGCAGTTCTTC; V gene: TRBV9; D gene: NA; clone size: NA; J gene: TRBJ2-1
CDR3 protein: CASSLDSNQPQHF; CDR3 DNA: TGCGCCAGCAGCTTGGATAGCAATCAGCCCCAGCATTTT; V gene: TRBV5-1; D gene: NA; clone size: many; J gene: TRBJ1-5
CDR3 protein: CASSVAPSSSYEQYF; CDR3 DNA: TGTGCCAGCAGCGTAGCTCCTAGTTCATCCTACGAGCAGTACTTC; V gene: TRBV9; D gene: NA; clone size: few; J gene: TRBJ2-7
CDR3 protein: CASRTPQGARNYGYTF; CDR3 DNA: TGTGCCAGCAGAACGCCGCAGGGGGCCAGGAACTATGGCTACACCTTC; V gene: TRBV28; D gene: TRBD1; clone size: NA; J gene: TRBJ1-2
CDR3 protein: CASSPPGRALSHEQYF; CDR3 DNA: TGTGCCAGCTCACCACCAGGCAGGGCCCTTAGTCACGAGCAGTACTTC; V gene: TRBV18; D gene: NA; clone size: few; J gene: TRBJ2-7
CDR3 protein: CASSFPPMELFF; CDR3 DNA: TGTGCCAGCAGCTTTCCGCCCATGGAGCTGTTTTTT; V gene: TRBV7-2; D gene: NA; clone size: many; J gene: TRBJ2-2
CDR3 protein: CASSWSATNEKLFF; CDR3 DNA: TGTGCCAGCAGCTGGTCTGCAACTAATGAAAAACTGTTTTTT; V gene: TRBV7-9; D gene: NA; clone size: NA; J gene: TRBJ1-4
CDR3 protein: CAIAIAGGFGEQYF; CDR3 DNA: TGTGCCATCGCGATAGCGGGAGGTTTCGGCGAGCAGTACTTC; V gene: TRBV10-3; D gene: TRBD2; clone size: many; J gene: TRBJ2-7
CDR3 protein: CASRGGDTQYF; CDR3 DNA: TGTGCCAGTAGAGGGGGGGATACGCAGTATTTT; V gene: TRBV2; D gene: NA; clone size: NA; J gene: TRBJ2-3
CDR3 protein: CASSAGAGETQYF; CDR3 DNA: TGTGCCAGCAGCGCGGGCGCGGGAGAGACCCAGTACTTC; V gene: TRBV7-2; D gene: NA; clone size: NA; J gene: TRBJ2-5
CDR3 protein: CASSKFKGQGETQYF; CDR3 DNA: TGTGCCAGCAGCAAATTTAAGGGACAGGGGGAGACCCAGTACTTC; V gene: TRBV21-1; D gene: NA; clone size: NA; J gene: TRBJ2-5
CDR3 protein: CASSKLVWGSEAFF; CDR3 DNA: TGTGCCAGCAGTAAGCTTGTATGGGGCTCCGAAGCTTTCTTT; V gene: TRBV7-2; D gene: NA; clone size: few; J gene: TRBJ1-1
CDR3 protein: CASSHALGLGTDTQYF; CDR3 DNA: TGTGCCAGCAGCCACGCGTTGGGGTTGGGCACAGATACGCAGTATTTT; V gene: TRBV5-4; D gene: NA; clone size: NA; J gene: TRBJ2-3
CDR3 protein: CASTPGVGQPQHF; CDR3 DNA: TGTGCCAGCACCCCAGGGGTAGGGCAGCCCCAGCATTTT; V gene: TRBV2; D gene: NA; clone size: few; J gene: TRBJ1-5
CDR3 protein: CASSPGQTYEQYF; CDR3 DNA: TGTGCCAGCTCACCCGGACAGACCTACGAGCAGTACTTC; V gene: TRBV18; D gene: NA; clone size: few; J gene: TRBJ2-7
CDR3 protein: CASSGDMYTEAFF; CDR3 DNA: TGTGCCAGCAGCGGTGATATGTACACTGAAGCTTTCTTT; V gene: TRBV7-2; D gene: NA; clone size: NA; J gene: TRBJ1-1
CDR3 protein: CASSSRDRDFPYEQYF; CDR3 DNA: TGTGCCAGCAGTTCTCGGGACAGGGATTTTCCCTACGAGCAGTACTTC; V gene: TRBV6-5; D gene: TRBD1; clone size: few; J gene: TRBJ2-7